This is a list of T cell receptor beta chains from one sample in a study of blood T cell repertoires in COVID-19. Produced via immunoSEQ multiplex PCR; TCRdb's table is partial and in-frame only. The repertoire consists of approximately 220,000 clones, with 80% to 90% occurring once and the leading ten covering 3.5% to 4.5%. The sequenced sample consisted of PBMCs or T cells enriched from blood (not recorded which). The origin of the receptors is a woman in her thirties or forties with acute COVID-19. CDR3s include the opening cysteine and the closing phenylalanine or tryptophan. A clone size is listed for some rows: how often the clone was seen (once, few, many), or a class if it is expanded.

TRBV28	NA	CASSLYEESAHYEQYF
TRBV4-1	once	CASSLGTGGQPQHF
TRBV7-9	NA	CASSLGSSGSAETQYF
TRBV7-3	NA	CASSFNGRAGGEQFF
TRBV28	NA	CASSSAAGGDYGYTF
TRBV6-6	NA	CASSRGSRVGGSTDTQYF
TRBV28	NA	CASSSGGSREQYF
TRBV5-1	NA	CASSQTGGAGGYEQYF
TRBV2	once	CASSADRGQETQYF
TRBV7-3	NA	CASSQGLAGSTGELFF
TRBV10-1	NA	CASSDPAGTGPKAGELFF
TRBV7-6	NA	CASSTRPGTDTQYF
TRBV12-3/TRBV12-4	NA	CASSRGSNSPLHF
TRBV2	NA	CASSLTGGADTQYF
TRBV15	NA	CATSRAPEGRWKTGELFF